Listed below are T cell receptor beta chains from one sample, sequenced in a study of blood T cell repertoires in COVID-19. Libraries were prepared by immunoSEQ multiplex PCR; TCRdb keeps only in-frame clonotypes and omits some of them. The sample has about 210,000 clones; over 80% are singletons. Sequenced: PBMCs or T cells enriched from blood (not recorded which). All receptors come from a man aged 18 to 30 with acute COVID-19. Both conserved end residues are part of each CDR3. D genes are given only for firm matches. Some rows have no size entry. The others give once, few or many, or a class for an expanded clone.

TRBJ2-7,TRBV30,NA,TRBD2,TGTGCCTGGAGTGTCGGCGGGACTACCTACGAGCAGTACTTC,CAWSVGGTTYEQYF
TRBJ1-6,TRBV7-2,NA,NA,TGTGCCAGCAGAGGAGGCGAGCTTCGTGATTCACCCCTCCACTTT,CASRGGELRDSPLHF
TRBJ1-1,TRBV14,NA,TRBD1,TGTGCCAGCAGCCTTAGGACAGGTCCTATGAACACTGAAGCTTTCTTT,CASSLRTGPMNTEAFF
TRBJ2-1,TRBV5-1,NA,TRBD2,TGCGCCAGCAGCTTGGGACTAGCGTCCTACAATGAGCAGTTCTTC,CASSLGLASYNEQFF
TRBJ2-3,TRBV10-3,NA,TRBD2,TGTGCCATCAGTGAGGCAGCGGGAGGCACAGATACGCAGTATTTT,CAISEAAGGTDTQYF
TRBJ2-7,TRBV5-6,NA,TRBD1,TGTGCCAGCAGCTCAGACAGGGGTGGGCTCTACGAGCAGTACTTC,CASSSDRGGLYEQYF
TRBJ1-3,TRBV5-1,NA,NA,TGCGCCAGCAGCTTGGACAGAATCCCCTCTGGAAACACCATATATTTT,CASSLDRIPSGNTIYF
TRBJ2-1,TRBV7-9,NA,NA,TGTGCCAGCAGCTTAACACAGGGCAGAGATGAGCAGTTCTTC,CASSLTQGRDEQFF
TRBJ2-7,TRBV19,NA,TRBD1,TGTGCCAGTAGTCAATGTGACAGGGTAAAGGACGAGCAGTACTTC,CASSQCDRVKDEQYF
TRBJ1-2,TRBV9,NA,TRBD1,TGTGCCAGCAGCGAGCGACAGGGTGGATTTTATGGCTACACCTTC,CASSERQGGFYGYTF
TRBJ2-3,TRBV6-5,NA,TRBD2,TGTGCCAGCAGTTACGACCAGCGGGGGAAAACAGATACGCAGTATTTT,CASSYDQRGKTDTQYF
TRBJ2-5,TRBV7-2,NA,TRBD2,TGTGCCAGCAGCGCGGGACTAGCGGGAGACAGAATCTACTTC,CASSAGLAGDRIYF
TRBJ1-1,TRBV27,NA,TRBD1,TGTGCCAGCAGTTTGTATGGACAGGGCAGCAAAGCTTTCTTT,CASSLYGQGSKAFF
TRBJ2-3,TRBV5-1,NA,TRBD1,TGCGCCAGCAGCTTGGGGGACAGGGTGTCAGATACGCAGTATTTT,CASSLGDRVSDTQYF
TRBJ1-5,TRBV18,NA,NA,TGTGCCAGCTCACCACCGTGGCAGGGTAGCAATCAGCCCCAGCATTTT,CASSPPWQGSNQPQHF
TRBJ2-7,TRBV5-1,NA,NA,TGCGCCAGCAGCTTGGGTTTAGACAGGAGCCTCTCCTACGAGCAGTACTTC,CASSLGLDRSLSYEQYF
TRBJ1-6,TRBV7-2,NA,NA,TGTGCCAGCAGCTTACAGGGGCCAGATTCACCCCTCCACTTT,CASSLQGPDSPLHF
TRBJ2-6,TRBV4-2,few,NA,TGTGCCAGCAGCCAAGATCGGATAGGGGTGGGCGCTGGGGCCAACGTCCTGACTTTC,CASSQDRIGVGAGANVLTF
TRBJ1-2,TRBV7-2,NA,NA,TGTGCCAGCAGCTTAGCGAGTATAGCAGGGGATTATGGCTACACCTTC,CASSLASIAGDYGYTF
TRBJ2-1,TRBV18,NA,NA,TGTGCCAGCTCACCAATTAGGAGTACGAATGAGCAGTTCTTC,CASSPIRSTNEQFF
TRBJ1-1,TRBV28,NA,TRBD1,TGTGCCAGCAACAGGGGTGGAACTGAAGCTTTCTTT,CASNRGGTEAFF
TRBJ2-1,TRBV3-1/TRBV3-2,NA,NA,TGTGCCAGCAGCCAAGATCTTCGTGTCGGGAGTTCCGGCAATGAGCAGTTCTTC,CASSQDLRVGSSGNEQFF
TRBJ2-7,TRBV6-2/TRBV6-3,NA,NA,TGTGCCAGCAGTACCGGGCCGACTATCCCCTTCGAGCAGTACTTC,CASSTGPTIPFEQYF
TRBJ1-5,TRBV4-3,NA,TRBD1,TGCGCCAGCAGCCAAGGGACAGGGGATCAGCCCCAGCATTTT,CASSQGTGDQPQHF
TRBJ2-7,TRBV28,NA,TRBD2,TGTGCCAGCAGAGGGACTAGGATACACGAGCAGTACTTC,CASRGTRIHEQYF
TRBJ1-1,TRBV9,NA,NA,TGTGCCAGCAGCGTAGGCGAACGGAACACTGAAGCTTTCTTT,CASSVGERNTEAFF
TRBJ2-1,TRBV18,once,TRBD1,TGTGCCAGCTCCCAGGGGCAGGGGGTAAATGAGCAGTTCTTC,CASSQGQGVNEQFF
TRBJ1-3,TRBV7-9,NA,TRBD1,TGTGCCAGCAGTTTCTCATGGGACAGGGTCTCTGGAAACACCATATATTTT,CASSFSWDRVSGNTIYF
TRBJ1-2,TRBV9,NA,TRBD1,TGTGCCAGCAGCGTAGGATCAGGGGGCATGAGCTATGGCTACACCTTC,CASSVGSGGMSYGYTF
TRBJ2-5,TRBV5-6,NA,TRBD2,TGTGCCAGCAGCACAGGGAGCGGGGGAGAGACCCAGTACTTC,CASSTGSGGETQYF
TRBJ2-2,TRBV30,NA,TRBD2,TGTGCCGGTTTGATCCTAGGGCGGGAGGGTACCGGGGAGCTGTTTTTT,CAGLILGREGTGELFF
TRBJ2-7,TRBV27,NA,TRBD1,TGTGCCAGCAGTTCTAGCGCGACAGGGGGCTACGAGCAGTACTTC,CASSSSATGGYEQYF
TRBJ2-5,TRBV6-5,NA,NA,TGTGCCAGCAGTTACGGGAGAAGGGAGACCCAGTACTTC,CASSYGRRETQYF
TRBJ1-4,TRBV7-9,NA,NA,TGTGCCAGCAGCCTCGAACAGGAGGAAAAACTGTTTTTT,CASSLEQEEKLFF
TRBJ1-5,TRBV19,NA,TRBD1,TGTGCCAGTAGTTTAGGACAGGGGTATCAGCCCCAGCATTTT,CASSLGQGYQPQHF
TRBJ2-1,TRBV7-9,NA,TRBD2,TGTGCCAGCAGCGAAACCTTTAGCGGGAGATCGAATGAGCAGTTCTTC,CASSETFSGRSNEQFF
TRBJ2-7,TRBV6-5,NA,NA,TGTGCCAGCAGCCCAGGAGGGCTCGGCGGGTACGAGCAGTACTTC,CASSPGGLGGYEQYF
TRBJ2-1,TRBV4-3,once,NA,TGCGCCAGCAACCAAGATGTCGCGGGCTCCTACAATGAGCAGTTCTTC,CASNQDVAGSYNEQFF
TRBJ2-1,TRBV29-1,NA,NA,TGCAGCGCCCCGTTTTACCAGGTTCAGTTCTTC,CSAPFYQVQFF
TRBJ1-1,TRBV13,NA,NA,TGTGCCAGCAGCTTCGAAGGGGTGAACACTGAAGCTTTCTTT,CASSFEGVNTEAFF
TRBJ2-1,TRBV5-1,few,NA,TGCGCCAGCTCGGAGGTGTACAATGAGCAGTTCTTC,CASSEVYNEQFF
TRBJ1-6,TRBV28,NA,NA,TGTGCCACCTTTGGGGGGGGATCCTATAATTCACCCCTCCACTTT,CATFGGGSYNSPLHF
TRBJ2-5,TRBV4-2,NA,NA,TGTGCCAGCAGCCAAGGGTTTGCGTCCGAGACCCAGTACTTC,CASSQGFASETQYF
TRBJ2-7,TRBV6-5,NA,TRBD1,TGTGCCAGCAACCAAGGACAGGGTAGCTCCTACGAGCAGTACTTC,CASNQGQGSSYEQYF
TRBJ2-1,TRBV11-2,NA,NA,TGTGCCAGCAGCTCTTACAGGAGCCCCTCGTACAATGAGCAGTTCTTC,CASSSYRSPSYNEQFF
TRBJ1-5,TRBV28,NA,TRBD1,TGTGCCAGCTCCAACAGGGGCGCGGGACAGCCCCAGCATTTT,CASSNRGAGQPQHF
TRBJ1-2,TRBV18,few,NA,TGTGCCAGCTCTCTCGAGAACAGGCCGAACTATGGCTACACCTTC,CASSLENRPNYGYTF
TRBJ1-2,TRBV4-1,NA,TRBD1,TGCGCCAGCAGCCAAGGTTTCGGACAGGGGACTTATGGCTACACCTTC,CASSQGFGQGTYGYTF
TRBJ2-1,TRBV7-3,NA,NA,TGTGCCAGCAGCTTGGGCAGGGTGTCCCTTTACAATGAGCAGTTCTTC,CASSLGRVSLYNEQFF
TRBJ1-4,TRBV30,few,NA,TGTGCCTGGAGTGTAGCCACCCTAGGTGAAAAACTGTTTTTT,CAWSVATLGEKLFF